Listed below are T cell receptor beta chains from one sample, sequenced in a study of OX40 agonist ivuxolimab in advanced cancers. TCRdb keeps only in-frame clones here, not all; method: immunoSEQ multiplex PCR. The repertoire holds about 62,000 clones, with 85% as singletons. The sequences come from CD4+ or CD8+ T cells sorted from blood, collected in a trial of the OX40 agonist ivuxolimab. All receptors derive from an adult with an advanced solid tumor such as melanoma, head and neck, liver or kidney cancer. Each CDR3 is given with its conserved first and last residue. The D gene is left open where the match is weak. The size of a clone is reported for some rows only, either as once, few or many, or as a class for expanded clones.

clone size: -; V gene: TRBV29-1; CDR3 length: 11; J gene: TRBJ2-1; D gene: -; CDR3 protein: CSVRAYNEQFF; CDR3 DNA: TGCAGCGTTCGGGCCTACAATGAGCAGTTCTTC
clone size: -; V gene: TRBV9; CDR3 length: 10; J gene: TRBJ1-2; D gene: -; CDR3 protein: CASSGYGYTF; CDR3 DNA: TGTGCCAGCAGCGGATATGGCTACACCTTC
clone size: -; V gene: TRBV19; CDR3 length: 14; J gene: TRBJ2-7; D gene: TRBD1; CDR3 protein: CASSLRDRLYEQYF; CDR3 DNA: TGTGCCAGTAGTCTCCGGGACAGGCTCTACGAGCAGTACTTC
clone size: -; V gene: TRBV19; CDR3 length: 14; J gene: TRBJ2-3; D gene: -; CDR3 protein: CASSLAGGTDTQYF; CDR3 DNA: TGTGCCAGTAGTCTAGCAGGAGGCACAGATACGCAGTATTTT
clone size: -; V gene: TRBV11-1; CDR3 length: 14; J gene: TRBJ2-7; D gene: -; CDR3 protein: CASSYQEGNYEQYF; CDR3 DNA: TGTGCCAGCAGCTATCAGGAGGGGAATTACGAGCAGTACTTC
clone size: -; V gene: TRBV19; CDR3 length: 14; J gene: TRBJ2-5; D gene: -; CDR3 protein: CASSEGGGEETQYF; CDR3 DNA: TGTGCCAGCAGCGAAGGGGGTGGAGAAGAGACCCAGTACTTC
clone size: -; V gene: TRBV19; CDR3 length: 12; J gene: TRBJ2-5; D gene: -; CDR3 protein: CASSVPQETQYF; CDR3 DNA: TGTGCCAGTAGCGTACCTCAAGAGACCCAGTACTTC
clone size: -; V gene: TRBV18; CDR3 length: 17; J gene: TRBJ2-7; D gene: -; CDR3 protein: CASSPLILTPENYEQYF; CDR3 DNA: TGTGCCAGCTCACCGCTCATTCTGACTCCGGAAAACTACGAGCAGTACTTC
clone size: few; V gene: TRBV9; CDR3 length: 15; J gene: TRBJ1-6; D gene: -; CDR3 protein: CASSVDEGLDSPLHF; CDR3 DNA: TGTGCCAGCAGCGTCGACGAGGGTTTGGATTCACCCCTCCACTTT
clone size: -; V gene: TRBV2; CDR3 length: 18; J gene: TRBJ1-1; D gene: TRBD1; CDR3 protein: CASSEAQDRGLRNTEAFF; CDR3 DNA: TGTGCCAGCAGTGAAGCCCAGGACAGGGGGCTTAGAAACACTGAAGCTTTCTTT
clone size: -; V gene: TRBV6-1; CDR3 length: 14; J gene: TRBJ2-2; D gene: -; CDR3 protein: CASSGQAHTGELFF; CDR3 DNA: TGTGCCAGCAGTGGGCAGGCCCACACCGGGGAGCTGTTTTTT
clone size: once; V gene: TRBV5-1; CDR3 length: 11; J gene: TRBJ2-7; D gene: -; CDR3 protein: CASSFFGEQYF; CDR3 DNA: TGCGCCAGCAGCTTCTTTGGCGAGCAGTACTTC
clone size: -; V gene: TRBV11-1; CDR3 length: 19; J gene: TRBJ2-6; D gene: TRBD2; CDR3 protein: CASSLIGAGGISGANVLTF; CDR3 DNA: TGTGCCAGCAGCTTGATCGGAGCGGGAGGTATCTCTGGGGCCAACGTCCTGACTTTC
clone size: -; V gene: TRBV5-6; CDR3 length: 15; J gene: TRBJ1-1; D gene: -; CDR3 protein: CASSLGGGANTEAFF; CDR3 DNA: TGTGCCAGCAGCTTGGGCGGGGGCGCTAACACTGAAGCTTTCTTT
clone size: -; V gene: TRBV7-8; CDR3 length: 15; J gene: TRBJ1-5; D gene: -; CDR3 protein: CASSLAQDGNQPQHF; CDR3 DNA: TGTGCCAGCAGCTTAGCTCAGGATGGGAATCAGCCCCAGCATTTT
clone size: -; V gene: TRBV5-1; CDR3 length: 16; J gene: TRBJ2-1; D gene: TRBD2; CDR3 protein: CASSGTGTSGSDEQFF; CDR3 DNA: TGCGCCAGCAGCGGGACCGGGACTAGCGGGAGCGATGAGCAGTTCTTC
clone size: -; V gene: TRBV27; CDR3 length: 14; J gene: TRBJ1-1; D gene: TRBD1; CDR3 protein: CASSLSTGGTEAFF; CDR3 DNA: TGTGCCAGCAGTTTATCGACAGGGGGCACTGAAGCTTTCTTT
clone size: -; V gene: TRBV4-2; CDR3 length: 14; J gene: TRBJ1-1; D gene: -; CDR3 protein: CASSQQRGFTEAFF; CDR3 DNA: TGTGCCAGCAGCCAACAGCGAGGGTTCACTGAAGCTTTCTTT
clone size: -; V gene: TRBV2; CDR3 length: 12; J gene: TRBJ2-7; D gene: -; CDR3 protein: CASGGTAYEQYF; CDR3 DNA: TGTGCCAGCGGAGGGACAGCCTACGAGCAGTACTTC
clone size: -; V gene: TRBV2; CDR3 length: 15; J gene: TRBJ2-1; D gene: TRBD1; CDR3 protein: CASSVRTGGRNEQFF; CDR3 DNA: TGTGCCAGCAGTGTCAGGACAGGGGGCCGCAATGAGCAGTTCTTC
clone size: -; V gene: TRBV5-1; CDR3 length: 13; J gene: TRBJ2-3; D gene: TRBD2; CDR3 protein: CASRTSGTDTQYF; CDR3 DNA: TGCGCCAGCAGAACTAGCGGCACAGATACGCAGTATTTT
clone size: -; V gene: TRBV7-9; CDR3 length: 13; J gene: TRBJ1-2; D gene: -; CDR3 protein: CASSSTTEYGYTF; CDR3 DNA: TGTGCCAGCAGCTCAACGACGGAGTATGGCTACACCTTC
clone size: -; V gene: TRBV28; CDR3 length: 16; J gene: TRBJ1-5; D gene: TRBD1; CDR3 protein: CASSLTTGGAGQPQHF; CDR3 DNA: TGTGCCAGCAGTTTAACAACAGGGGGCGCGGGCCAGCCCCAGCATTTT
clone size: -; V gene: TRBV7-8; CDR3 length: 16; J gene: TRBJ2-2; D gene: TRBD1; CDR3 protein: CASSLATGENTGELFF; CDR3 DNA: TGTGCCAGCAGCTTAGCAACAGGGGAGAACACCGGGGAGCTGTTTTTT
clone size: -; V gene: TRBV6-1; CDR3 length: 14; J gene: TRBJ1-5; D gene: -; CDR3 protein: CASSEGRANQPQHF; CDR3 DNA: TGTGCCAGCAGTGAAGGCCGGGCCAATCAGCCCCAGCATTTT
clone size: few; V gene: TRBV2; CDR3 length: 15; J gene: TRBJ1-5; D gene: -; CDR3 protein: CASSDSGDSNQPQHF; CDR3 DNA: TGTGCCAGCAGTGACTCGGGAGATAGCAATCAGCCCCAGCATTTT
clone size: -; V gene: TRBV18; CDR3 length: 16; J gene: TRBJ2-1; D gene: TRBD2; CDR3 protein: CASSPRGGRASNEQFF; CDR3 DNA: TGTGCCAGCTCACCACGGGGCGGGAGGGCCTCCAATGAGCAGTTCTTC
clone size: -; V gene: TRBV29-1; CDR3 length: 14; J gene: TRBJ1-1; D gene: -; CDR3 protein: CSVQRDGMNTEAFF; CDR3 DNA: TGCAGCGTCCAGCGGGACGGTATGAACACTGAAGCTTTCTTT
clone size: -; V gene: TRBV11-3; CDR3 length: 13; J gene: TRBJ2-1; D gene: -; CDR3 protein: CASSLTGNNEQFF; CDR3 DNA: TGTGCCAGCAGCTTGACCGGAAACAATGAGCAGTTCTTC
clone size: -; V gene: TRBV4-2; CDR3 length: 14; J gene: TRBJ2-4; D gene: -; CDR3 protein: CASSEAGAKNIQYF; CDR3 DNA: TGTGCCAGCAGCGAAGCCGGGGCCAAAAACATTCAGTACTTC
clone size: once; V gene: TRBV6-6; CDR3 length: 16; J gene: TRBJ2-7; D gene: TRBD2; CDR3 protein: CASSHGGAGVPNEQYF; CDR3 DNA: TGTGCCAGCAGTCACGGCGGGGCGGGGGTCCCGAACGAGCAGTACTTC
clone size: -; V gene: TRBV2; CDR3 length: 16; J gene: TRBJ2-5; D gene: TRBD2; CDR3 protein: CASSPSSRGSEGTQYF; CDR3 DNA: TGTGCCAGCAGTCCCTCTAGTCGCGGGAGTGAGGGGACCCAGTACTTC
clone size: -; V gene: TRBV5-6; CDR3 length: 11; J gene: TRBJ2-5; D gene: -; CDR3 protein: CASSLGVTQYF; CDR3 DNA: TGTGCCAGCAGCTTGGGGGTGACCCAGTACTTC
clone size: -; V gene: TRBV7-3; CDR3 length: 15; J gene: TRBJ2-1; D gene: TRBD2; CDR3 protein: CASSQGPSGSLEQFF; CDR3 DNA: TGTGCCAGCAGTCAAGGGCCTAGCGGGAGTCTTGAGCAGTTCTTC
clone size: -; V gene: TRBV11-1; CDR3 length: 16; J gene: TRBJ2-7; D gene: -; CDR3 protein: CASSLIDGTVTYEQYF; CDR3 DNA: TGTGCCAGCAGCTTGATAGACGGGACTGTCACCTACGAGCAGTACTTC
clone size: -; V gene: TRBV18; CDR3 length: 16; J gene: TRBJ1-2; D gene: TRBD1; CDR3 protein: CASSPGTGKWDYGYTF; CDR3 DNA: TGTGCCAGCTCACCTGGGACAGGGAAGTGGGACTATGGCTACACCTTC
clone size: -; V gene: TRBV14; CDR3 length: 13; J gene: TRBJ1-6; D gene: TRBD1; CDR3 protein: CASGQGNNSPLHF; CDR3 DNA: TGTGCCAGCGGACAGGGGAACAATTCACCCCTCCACTTT
clone size: -; V gene: TRBV29-1; CDR3 length: 13; J gene: TRBJ2-7; D gene: TRBD1; CDR3 protein: CSVAGTGAYEQYF; CDR3 DNA: TGCAGCGTTGCCGGGACAGGGGCCTACGAGCAGTACTTC
clone size: -; V gene: TRBV6-5; CDR3 length: 15; J gene: TRBJ2-7; D gene: -; CDR3 protein: CASKAYKGSAYEQYF; CDR3 DNA: TGTGCCAGCAAGGCTTATAAGGGGTCGGCCTACGAGCAGTACTTC
clone size: -; V gene: TRBV7-9; CDR3 length: 12; J gene: TRBJ2-7; D gene: -; CDR3 protein: CASSLGSGEQYF; CDR3 DNA: TGTGCCAGCAGCTTAGGAAGCGGCGAGCAGTACTTC
clone size: -; V gene: TRBV7-9; CDR3 length: 17; J gene: TRBJ1-4; D gene: TRBD1; CDR3 protein: CASSTTRRGQGNEKLFF; CDR3 DNA: TGTGCCAGCAGCACGACACGCCGAGGACAGGGTAATGAAAAACTGTTTTTT
clone size: -; V gene: TRBV5-1; CDR3 length: 18; J gene: TRBJ1-4; D gene: TRBD1; CDR3 protein: CASSSGPQGAGTNEKLFF; CDR3 DNA: TGCGCCAGCAGCTCTGGCCCGCAGGGGGCGGGCACTAATGAAAAACTGTTTTTT
clone size: -; V gene: TRBV7-9; CDR3 length: 12; J gene: TRBJ1-1; D gene: -; CDR3 protein: CASSYGTLEAFF; CDR3 DNA: TGTGCCAGCAGCTATGGGACATTAGAAGCTTTCTTT
clone size: -; V gene: TRBV7-3; CDR3 length: 14; J gene: TRBJ2-3; D gene: -; CDR3 protein: CASSFRSSTDTQYF; CDR3 DNA: TGTGCCAGCAGCTTCCGGTCTAGCACAGATACGCAGTATTTT
clone size: -; V gene: TRBV30; CDR3 length: 12; J gene: TRBJ2-7; D gene: -; CDR3 protein: CAWKQEGDEQYF; CDR3 DNA: TGTGCCTGGAAACAGGAAGGGGACGAGCAGTACTTC
clone size: once; V gene: TRBV9; CDR3 length: 15; J gene: TRBJ1-3; D gene: -; CDR3 protein: CASSVGGGSGNTIYF; CDR3 DNA: TGTGCCAGCAGCGTAGGAGGAGGCTCTGGAAACACCATATATTTT
clone size: -; V gene: TRBV5-5; CDR3 length: 12; J gene: TRBJ1-2; D gene: TRBD1; CDR3 protein: CASSDRDYGYTF; CDR3 DNA: TGTGCCAGCAGTGACAGGGACTATGGCTACACCTTC
clone size: -; V gene: TRBV2; CDR3 length: 14; J gene: TRBJ2-5; D gene: TRBD1; CDR3 protein: CASSGGTGTETQYF; CDR3 DNA: TGTGCCAGCAGTGGAGGGACAGGGACGGAGACCCAGTACTTC
clone size: -; V gene: TRBV28; CDR3 length: 12; J gene: TRBJ1-2; D gene: TRBD1; CDR3 protein: CASSPQDRAYTF; CDR3 DNA: TGTGCCAGCAGTCCCCAGGACAGGGCATATACCTTC
clone size: -; V gene: TRBV19; CDR3 length: 14; J gene: TRBJ2-2; D gene: TRBD1; CDR3 protein: CASNLDRDTGELFF; CDR3 DNA: TGTGCCAGTAACCTCGACAGGGACACCGGGGAGCTGTTTTTT
clone size: few; V gene: TRBV7-9; CDR3 length: 15; J gene: TRBJ2-1; D gene: -; CDR3 protein: CASSLEDAVYNEQFF; CDR3 DNA: TGTGCCAGCAGCTTAGAGGATGCAGTCTACAATGAGCAGTTCTTC